This is a list of T cell receptor beta chains from one sample in a study of OX40 agonist ivuxolimab in advanced cancers. The protocol was immunoSEQ multiplex PCR, while the TCRdb copy is restricted to in-frame clones and leaves out a portion. The sample consists of roughly 72,000 clones, 90% to 95% of them appearing once. The sample consisted of CD4+ or CD8+ T cells sorted from blood, taken in a trial of the OX40 agonist ivuxolimab. The receptors were sampled from an adult with an advanced solid tumor such as melanoma, head and neck, liver or kidney cancer. The CDR3 runs from the conserved cysteine through the conserved F or W. The D gene is left open where the match is weak. For some rows the clone size is stated as once, few or many, or as a class when expanded; others skip it.

size: NA
J: TRBJ2-2
D: NA
V: TRBV30
DNA: TGTGCCTGGACCTCGGGGACCCCTCTCCGGGAGCTGTTTTTT
CDR3: CAWTSGTPLRELFF

size: few
J: TRBJ1-1
D: NA
V: TRBV7-8
DNA: TGTGCCAGCAGCTTATGGGCTGAAGCTTTCTTT
CDR3: CASSLWAEAFF

size: NA
J: TRBJ1-5
D: NA
V: TRBV9
DNA: TGTGCCAGCAGCGTAGGTCAGGGGAATCAGCCCCAGCATTTT
CDR3: CASSVGQGNQPQHF

size: NA
J: TRBJ2-7
D: TRBD1
V: TRBV9
DNA: TGTGCCAGCAGCGTGACAGGGGTGGTAGGCTACGAGCAGTACTTC
CDR3: CASSVTGVVGYEQYF

size: NA
J: TRBJ2-5
D: NA
V: TRBV28
DNA: TGTGCCAGCAGTTTTAAGGCAGACCTCCAAGAGACCCAGTACTTC
CDR3: CASSFKADLQETQYF

size: NA
J: TRBJ2-5
D: NA
V: TRBV7-8
DNA: TGTGCCAGCAGCCCACTCAGGGGGGCCCAAGAGACCCAGTACTTC
CDR3: CASSPLRGAQETQYF

size: once
J: TRBJ2-1
D: TRBD2
V: TRBV7-6
DNA: TGTGCCAGCAGCTTATGGCGGTGGGGGGGCAATGAGCAGTTCTTC
CDR3: CASSLWRWGGNEQFF

size: NA
J: TRBJ2-1
D: NA
V: TRBV19
DNA: TGTGCCAGTAGTACGGGACACTACAATGAGCAGTTCTTC
CDR3: CASSTGHYNEQFF

size: NA
J: TRBJ2-5
D: NA
V: TRBV6-5
DNA: TGTGCCAGCAGTTACCAGACGGGCGCGGGTACCCAGTACTTC
CDR3: CASSYQTGAGTQYF

size: NA
J: TRBJ2-7
D: NA
V: TRBV19
DNA: TGTGCCAGTAGTATAGAAGGGGGGCTGAACGAGCAGTACTTC
CDR3: CASSIEGGLNEQYF

size: NA
J: TRBJ2-3
D: NA
V: TRBV5-1
DNA: TGCGCCAGCAGCTTGGTGGATCGGGGGGATACGCAGTATTTT
CDR3: CASSLVDRGDTQYF

size: NA
J: TRBJ1-1
D: NA
V: TRBV7-9
DNA: TGTGCCAGCAGCCATACCATGAACACTGAAGCTTTCTTT
CDR3: CASSHTMNTEAFF

size: NA
J: TRBJ1-1
D: NA
V: TRBV19
DNA: TGTGCCAGTAGTAGGGAGGCTGAAGCTTTCTTT
CDR3: CASSREAEAFF

size: NA
J: TRBJ1-1
D: NA
V: TRBV6-5
DNA: TGTGCCAGCAGACGGATTAACACTGAAGCTTTCTTT
CDR3: CASRRINTEAFF

size: NA
J: TRBJ2-3
D: NA
V: TRBV6-6
DNA: TGTGCCAGTCATGCAAGAGATGGACCAGATACGCAGTATTTT
CDR3: CASHARDGPDTQYF

size: NA
J: TRBJ2-3
D: NA
V: TRBV5-1
DNA: TGCGCCAGCAGCTCGGGGTTCACAGATACGCAGTATTTT
CDR3: CASSSGFTDTQYF

size: NA
J: TRBJ2-2
D: TRBD2
V: TRBV13
DNA: TGTGCCAGCAGCACCGCTAGCGGCACGAACACCGGGGAGCTGTTTTTT
CDR3: CASSTASGTNTGELFF

size: NA
J: TRBJ2-7
D: TRBD1
V: TRBV2
DNA: TGTGCCAGCCCAATGGGACAGGGAATTCCCGCCGAGCAGTACTTC
CDR3: CASPMGQGIPAEQYF

size: NA
J: TRBJ1-1
D: NA
V: TRBV6-5
DNA: TGTGCCAGCAGTTACTCGGAATTTAATGAAGCTTTCTTT
CDR3: CASSYSEFNEAFF

size: NA
J: TRBJ2-3
D: NA
V: TRBV7-9
DNA: TGTGCCAGCAGCTTATCCGCAGATACGCAGTATTTT
CDR3: CASSLSADTQYF

size: NA
J: TRBJ1-1
D: TRBD1
V: TRBV4-1
DNA: TGCGCCAGCAGCCCCCGACAGGGGAGCCCTGAAGCTTTCTTT
CDR3: CASSPRQGSPEAFF

size: NA
J: TRBJ2-7
D: TRBD2
V: TRBV30
DNA: TGTGCCTGGAACAGCGGGAGCTACGAGCAGTACTTC
CDR3: CAWNSGSYEQYF

size: NA
J: TRBJ2-1
D: NA
V: TRBV5-1
DNA: TGCGCCAGCAGCGGAATGGAGCAGTTCTTC
CDR3: CASSGMEQFF

size: once
J: TRBJ2-7
D: TRBD2
V: TRBV11-2
DNA: TGTGCCAGCAGCTTCCCATCGGGGGGGCGGAACTACGAGCAGTACTTC
CDR3: CASSFPSGGRNYEQYF

size: NA
J: TRBJ2-7
D: NA
V: TRBV30
DNA: TGTGCCTGGAGTGTAATGCATTATAGCTCCTACGAGCAGTACTTC
CDR3: CAWSVMHYSSYEQYF

size: NA
J: TRBJ1-5
D: TRBD1
V: TRBV19
DNA: TGTGCCAGTAGTATAGCGGACAGGGTAGAGGGTCAGCCCCAGCATTTT
CDR3: CASSIADRVEGQPQHF

size: NA
J: TRBJ2-7
D: NA
V: TRBV7-2
DNA: TGTGCCAGCAGCTTAGGCAGAGGCTCCTACGAGCAGTACTTC
CDR3: CASSLGRGSYEQYF

size: NA
J: TRBJ1-4
D: NA
V: TRBV7-9
DNA: TGTGCCAGCAGCCCAACGGGCCCCGTAGGTGAAAAACTGTTTTTT
CDR3: CASSPTGPVGEKLFF

size: NA
J: TRBJ2-7
D: TRBD1
V: TRBV9
DNA: TGTGCCAGCAGCGAAACCGGGACAGGGGAGGGCGAGCAGTACTTC
CDR3: CASSETGTGEGEQYF

size: NA
J: TRBJ2-5
D: NA
V: TRBV7-9
DNA: TGTGCCAGCAGCTCAAGGTCGGGCCAAGAGACCCAGTACTTC
CDR3: CASSSRSGQETQYF

size: NA
J: TRBJ2-6
D: NA
V: TRBV7-9
DNA: TGTGCCAGCACCCCCTCGGGCGGCTCTGGGGCCAACGTCCTGACTTTC
CDR3: CASTPSGGSGANVLTF

size: NA
J: TRBJ1-2
D: NA
V: TRBV5-1
DNA: TGCGCCAGCAGCCCCACTATTAGGGGAGATGGCTACACCTTC
CDR3: CASSPTIRGDGYTF

size: NA
J: TRBJ2-3
D: NA
V: TRBV19
DNA: TGTGCCAGTAGTATAACGGGGACAGCGGGAACAGATACGCAGTATTTT
CDR3: CASSITGTAGTDTQYF

size: NA
J: TRBJ2-1
D: NA
V: TRBV4-3
DNA: TGCGCCAGCAGCCTTTTGAGGGGGGGCCCCAACAATGAGCAGTTCTTC
CDR3: CASSLLRGGPNNEQFF

size: NA
J: TRBJ2-7
D: TRBD1
V: TRBV4-3
DNA: TGCGCCAGCAGCCAAGTTCTGACAGGGGGCGACTACGAGCAGTACTTC
CDR3: CASSQVLTGGDYEQYF

size: NA
J: TRBJ2-3
D: NA
V: TRBV6-5
DNA: TGTGCCAGCAGTCAAAGTCACCGCACAGATACGCAGTATTTT
CDR3: CASSQSHRTDTQYF

size: NA
J: TRBJ2-5
D: NA
V: TRBV5-6
DNA: TGTGCCAGCAGCTTGGAGGGGGTCCCTCAAGAGACCCAGTACTTC
CDR3: CASSLEGVPQETQYF

size: NA
J: TRBJ2-5
D: NA
V: TRBV2
DNA: TGTGCCAGCATCGAAGGGGCGTCGGATCAAGAGACCCAGTACTTC
CDR3: CASIEGASDQETQYF

size: once
J: TRBJ2-3
D: NA
V: TRBV19
DNA: TGTGCCAGTAACCCCGGGAGAGGGACAGATACGCAGTATTTT
CDR3: CASNPGRGTDTQYF

size: NA
J: TRBJ2-7
D: NA
V: TRBV27
DNA: TGTGCCAGCAGTTTAGTCAGGGGAAAGGCCGAGCAGTACTTC
CDR3: CASSLVRGKAEQYF

size: NA
J: TRBJ2-1
D: NA
V: TRBV19
DNA: TGTGCCAGTAGCCGACCCTCTCCCAATGAGCAGTTCTTC
CDR3: CASSRPSPNEQFF

size: NA
J: TRBJ1-2
D: NA
V: TRBV7-8
DNA: TGTGCCAGCAGCTTAACGCCCAGCTCTAACTATGGCTACACCTTC
CDR3: CASSLTPSSNYGYTF

size: NA
J: TRBJ1-5
D: NA
V: TRBV6-6
DNA: TGTGCCAGCAGTTACGAGGTCAGGGGAAGCAATCAGCCCCAGCATTTT
CDR3: CASSYEVRGSNQPQHF

size: NA
J: TRBJ1-4
D: TRBD1
V: TRBV28
DNA: TGTGCCAGCAGTTTATTGGAAGGGGGCGCTTATGAAAAACTGTTTTTT
CDR3: CASSLLEGGAYEKLFF

size: NA
J: TRBJ1-1
D: TRBD1
V: TRBV19
DNA: TGTGCCAGTAGTTCCCTCACAGGGGTCTACGCTGAAGCTTTCTTT
CDR3: CASSSLTGVYAEAFF

size: NA
J: TRBJ1-2
D: NA
V: TRBV6-1
DNA: TGTGCCAGCAGTGAAGCTGGGACACCTCTACGATATGGCTACACCTTC
CDR3: CASSEAGTPLRYGYTF

size: NA
J: TRBJ2-1
D: TRBD2
V: TRBV9
DNA: TGTGCCAGCAGCGTAGACGGGGGGGACAATGAGCAGTTCTTC
CDR3: CASSVDGGDNEQFF

size: few
J: TRBJ1-1
D: NA
V: TRBV6-5
DNA: TGTGCCAGCAGTTACTCGGGCCCCACTGAAGCTTTCTTT
CDR3: CASSYSGPTEAFF

size: NA
J: TRBJ2-3
D: NA
V: TRBV28
DNA: TGTGCCAGCAGTCCGAGGGACAGCACAGATACGCAGTATTTT
CDR3: CASSPRDSTDTQYF

size: NA
J: TRBJ2-2
D: TRBD1
V: TRBV4-1
DNA: TGCGCCAGCAGCCAATGGACAGGGGAGTCCGGGGAGCTGTTTTTT
CDR3: CASSQWTGESGELFF

size: once
J: TRBJ2-7
D: TRBD1
V: TRBV9
DNA: TGTGCCAGCAGCGGGGGACAGGGGAACTACGAGCAGTACTTC
CDR3: CASSGGQGNYEQYF

size: once
J: TRBJ2-7
D: TRBD2
V: TRBV27
DNA: TGTGCCAGCAGTACGATAGCGGGAGGGCCGTCCTACGAGCAGTACTTC
CDR3: CASSTIAGGPSYEQYF

size: NA
J: TRBJ2-7
D: TRBD1
V: TRBV10-3
DNA: TGTGCCATCAGTGGGGGACAGGGGCCCTACGAGCAGTACTTC
CDR3: CAISGGQGPYEQYF

size: NA
J: TRBJ2-7
D: NA
V: TRBV19
DNA: TGTGCCAGTAGTAAGGGGGAAGGGGCCTACGAGCAGTACTTC
CDR3: CASSKGEGAYEQYF

size: NA
J: TRBJ2-5
D: TRBD2
V: TRBV7-9
DNA: TGTGCCAGCAGCCCTCCCCCGACTAGCGGCAACCAAGAGACCCAGTACTTC
CDR3: CASSPPPTSGNQETQYF

size: once
J: TRBJ1-5
D: TRBD1
V: TRBV19
DNA: TGTGCCAGTACCTCACTTACAGGGGGGGACAATCAGCCCCAGCATTTT
CDR3: CASTSLTGGDNQPQHF

size: NA
J: TRBJ2-7
D: NA
V: TRBV5-4
DNA: TGTGCCAGCAGCTCGGCAGGCTTACCATCCTCCTACGAGCAGTACTTC
CDR3: CASSSAGLPSSYEQYF

size: NA
J: TRBJ2-7
D: NA
V: TRBV4-1
DNA: TGCGCCAGCAGCCAAGAGGCCGCAGGGAGCTCCTACGAGCAGTACTTC
CDR3: CASSQEAAGSSYEQYF

size: NA
J: TRBJ2-7
D: NA
V: TRBV4-2
DNA: TGTGCCAGCAGCCAAGCCCAGGGTCGGACCCCCTACGAGCAGTACTTC
CDR3: CASSQAQGRTPYEQYF